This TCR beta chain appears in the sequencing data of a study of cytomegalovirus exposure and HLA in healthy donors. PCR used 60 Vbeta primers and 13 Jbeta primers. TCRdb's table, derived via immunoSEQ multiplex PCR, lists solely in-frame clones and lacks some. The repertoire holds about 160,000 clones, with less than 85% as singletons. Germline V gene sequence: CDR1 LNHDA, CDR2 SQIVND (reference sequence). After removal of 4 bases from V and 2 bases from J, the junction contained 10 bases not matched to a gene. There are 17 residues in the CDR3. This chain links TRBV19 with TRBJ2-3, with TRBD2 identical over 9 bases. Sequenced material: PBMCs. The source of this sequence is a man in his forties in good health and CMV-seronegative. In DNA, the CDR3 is TGTGCCAGTAGTAGCGGGGGGGCTGTCTTAGCCACAGATACGCAGTATTTT. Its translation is CASSSGGAVLATDTQYF. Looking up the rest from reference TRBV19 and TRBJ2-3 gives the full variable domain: DGGITQSPKYLFRKEGQNVTLSCEQNLNHDAMYWYRQDPGQGLRLIYYSQIVNDFQKGDIAEGYSVSREKKESFPLTVTSAQKNPTAFYLCASSSGGAVLATDTQYFGPGTRLTVL.